A single sample gave rise to the 9 T cell receptor beta chains below, sequenced in a study of regulatory T cells in long-lasting Graves disease. Stated time point: newly diagnosed GD, antithyroid drugs for less than 3 months. Making the TCR library involved RNA that had been extracted from PBMCs. Both iRepertoire HTBI primers and Arm-PCR of CDR3 regions were used to build the TCR beta libraries. TCRdb reprocessed the multiplex PCR reads via MiXCR and lists one record per CDR3 protein. The sample contains about 450,000 distinct CDR3 sequences, roughly 17% of which appear only once. These data also formed part of another study, on T cells in Graves' hyperthyroidism and ophthalmopathy.

The starting material was peripheral blood mononuclear cells (PBMCs), obtained at new diagnosis, from a patient treated with antithyroid drugs. The receptors were sampled from a woman under 40 with Graves disease.

This clonotype was observed at least ten times. The V call is TRBV28, the J call TRBJ1-2; D is unclear. Looked up from germline, CDR1 is MDHEN and CDR2 is SYDVKM. This CDR3 is 14 amino acids long. Between the trimmed V and J ends, which lost 8 bases and 7 bases, there was a span of 20 bases. This CDR3 reads CASFTFVLGRGYTF. The CDR3 DNA follows: TGTGCCAGCTTTACATTTGTCTTAGGTCGTGGCTACACCTTC.

In its sample, this clonotype was seen many times. The V and J genes are TRBV11-2 and TRBJ2-5, with 14 nucleotides matching TRBD2. CDR3 length: 17 residues. The junction had 10 bases not matched to a gene; V was cut back by 5 bases and J by 5 bases. The germline V gene has CDR1 SGHAT and CDR2 FQNNGV. CDR3 loop: CASSQGTSGRFVETQYF. CDR3 nucleotides: TGTGCCAGCAGCCAAGGGACTAGCGGGAGATTTGTGGAGACCCAGTACTTC.

Many counts were recorded for this clonotype. V gene TRBV12-5 combines with J gene TRBJ2-4; TRBD1 is a possible D gene (6 bases). TRBJ1-2 matches the DNA end more closely, so the J call is doubtful. Germline V lookup: CDR1 LGHNT, CDR2 FRNRAP. This CDR3 is built from 14 residues. The CDR3 DNA sequence: TGTGCTAGTGGTTTGACGGGGGGCGGTTATGGCTACACCTTC. This encodes CASGLTGGGYGYTF.

This clonotype occurred a few times. The rearrangement links TRBV4-1 to TRBJ2-1, with 13 bases that match TRBD2. J was trimmed by 9 bases and V by 3 bases; bases with no gene match: 14. Per germline, CDR1 MGHRA and CDR2 YSYEKL. The CDR3 is 18 residues long. Written as DNA, the CDR3 is TGCGCCAGCAGCCAGTATACCCCGGGACTAGCGGGATCTGGTGAGCAGTTCTTC. Amino acids: CASSQYTPGLAGSGEQFF.

This clonotype was observed at least ten times. The V call is TRBV29-1, the J call TRBJ2-5; the match to TRBD1 covers 7 bases. The CDR3 runs to 17 residues. With 1 base clipped from V and 6 bases from J, the junction kept 17 bases outside the gene matches. Germline V gene data show CDR1 as SQVTM and CDR2 as ANQGSEA. The CDR3 loop is CSVEGNWGTALRKTQYF. CDR3 coding DNA: TGCAGCGTTGAAGGAAATTGGGGGACAGCCCTTAGAAAGACCCAGTACTTC.

The chain employs TRBV19 and TRBJ2-7; D unclear. Germline lookup yields CDR1 LNHDA and CDR2 SQIVND (reference sequence). The V end was cut by 7 bases, the J end by 6 bases, with 13 bases between. CDR3 length: 12 residues. CDR3 nucleotides: TGTGCCAGTAATGCGCCAATGGGCGAGCAGTACTTC. It is translated as CASNAPMGEQYF.

V and J are TRBV19 and TRBJ1-4, with a possible D match to TRBD1 (5 bases). CDR3 length: 15 amino acids. V lost 6 bases, J lost 6 bases, and 17 bases lay in between. Germline CDR1 LNHDA, CDR2 SQIVND (reference sequence). CDR3 nucleotides: TGTGCCAGTAGAACAGGACGCGATATCGATGAAAAACTGTTTTTT. As protein: CASRTGRDIDEKLFF. The entire variable domain, with the rest obtained from reference TRBV19 and TRBJ1-4, is as follows: DGGITQSPKYLFRKEGQNVTLSCEQNLNHDAMYWYRQDPGQGLRLIYYSQIVNDFQKGDIAEGYSVSREKKESFPLTVTSAQKNPTAFYLCASRTGRDIDEKLFFGSGTQLSVL.

There are many counts of this clonotype. This chain joins TRBV18 and TRBJ1-1; D unresolved. The CDR3 covers 15 residues. The ends were cut back, 2 bases at V and 1 base at J, with 11 bases in the middle. CDR1 and CDR2 (germline): KGHSH, LQKENI. The CDR3 DNA is TGTGCCAGCTCACCAGACCCGGTGGCGAACACTGAAGCTTTCTTT. Translated: CASSPDPVANTEAFF.

This clonotype was observed a handful of times. The chain couples TRBV27 to TRBJ1-2; TRBD1 aligns across 11 bases. CDR3 length: 16 amino acids. The J segment lost 7 bases and the V segment lost 6 bases, leaving 13 bases of the junction unmatched. Germline-derived CDR1 and CDR2 are MNHEY and SMNVEV (reference sequence). CDR3 amino acids: CASSPLTGTGGAGYTF. CDR3 DNA: TGTGCCAGCAGCCCGCTCACCGGGACAGGGGGGGCTGGCTACACCTTC.